One sample yielded the 31 T cell receptor beta chains listed below, sequenced in a study of blood T cells in healthy people across ages. A J-beta primer mix and a sample-barcoded 5' primer were used in a second PCR of roughly 6 to 12 cycles. Each CDR3 protein is one row after TCRdb ran MiXCR on the 5' RACE reads. The data show 800,000 to 950,000 distinct CDR3 sequences, roughly 34% seen once. The sample consisted of blood. These receptors originate from a man aged 18 to 29 in good health.

This clonotype was observed a handful of times. V is TRBV28 and J is TRBJ2-7, with TRBD1 matching over 7 bases. Per the germline V gene, CDR1 is MDHEN and CDR2 is SYDVKM. This CDR3 is 13 amino acids long. Losses at the gene ends were 10 bases for V and 4 bases for J; bases not matched to a gene: 10. CDR3 sequence (DNA): TGTGCCACATCCGACAGGGAACCGTACGAGCAGTACTTC. Protein: CATSDREPYEQYF.

The V call is TRBV20-1, the J call TRBJ1-5; 9 nucleotides line up with TRBD1. The CDR3 loop spans 14 amino acids. CDR1 is DFQATT and CDR2 is SNEGSKA in the germline V gene (reference sequence). V dropped 3 bases and J dropped 5; count of bases not matched to a gene: 5. The CDR3 nucleotides read TGCAGTGCTAGGGCAACAGGGGGCTATCAGCCCCAGCATTTT. Translating gives CSARATGGYQPQHF.

This clonotype was counted a few times. V and J are TRBV7-2 and TRBJ2-4, with 9 positions matching TRBD2. The J call may be incorrect, as the DNA end agrees better with TRBJ2-5. Per the germline V gene, CDR1 is SGHTA and CDR2 is FQGNSA. The CDR3 is 15 amino acids. As DNA, the CDR3 is TGTGCCAGCAGCTCCAATAGCGGGGGCCAAGAGACCCAGTACTTC. It specifies CASSSNSGGQETQYF.

Many counts were recorded for this clonotype. V and J are TRBV20-1 and TRBJ2-1, with D perhaps matching TRBD2 (5 bases). V lost 6 bases and J 1 base, leaving 13 bases between the germline ends. CDR1 and CDR2 (germline): DFQATT, SNEGSKA (reference sequence). The CDR3 length is 14 residues. Written as DNA, the CDR3 is TGCAGTGCCGGCGCGGGTCCTTCCTACAATGAGCAGTTCTTC. As protein: CSAGAGPSYNEQFF.

At least ten counts were recorded for this clonotype. This chain uses TRBV5-6 with TRBJ2-1; D is perhaps TRBD1 or TRBD2 (7 bases each). This CDR3 is 16 amino acids long. V lost 1 base and J 8 bases, leaving 19 bases between the germline ends. Germline CDR1 SGHDT, CDR2 YYEEEE. Written as DNA, the CDR3 is TGTGCCAGCAGCTTGTTATTTGGGCAGGGGGGGTATGAGCAGTTCTTC. It translates to CASSLLFGQGGYEQFF.

This clonotype appeared a few times. The V call is TRBV5-4, the J call TRBJ2-7; D not certain. Germline V lookup: CDR1 SGHNT, CDR2 YYREEE (reference sequence). The CDR3 spans 17 residues. With 0 bases removed from V and 2 bases from J, the gap between germline ends came to 18 bases. The DNA of the CDR3 is TGTGCCAGCAGCTTGGGGTCTAGGGAATTGGGCCCCTACGAGCAGTACTTC. Residues: CASSLGSRELGPYEQYF.

This clonotype was found a few times. The V gene is TRBV18, the J gene TRBJ2-1; unclear D gene. The J call may be in error: the DNA end matches TRBJ2-7 better. This CDR3 is 14 amino acids long. CDR1 and CDR2 from the germline V gene are KGHSH and LQKENI. CDR3 in amino acids: CASSPQGFYNEQYF. CDR3 nucleotides: TGTGCCAGCTCACCACAGGGTTTCTACAATGAGCAGTACTTC.

The chain combines TRBV13 with TRBJ2-5; TRBD1 agrees at 12 bases. In germline, CDR1 is PRHDT, CDR2 FYEKMQ (reference sequence). This CDR3 has 18 residues. The J segment lost 11 bases and the V segment lost 2 bases, leaving 18 bases of the junction unmatched. The CDR3 DNA reads TGTGCCAGCAGCTTACGATTGGGGGGACAGGGGGCGCCCAATGAGCAGTACTTC. Amino acids: CASSLRLGGQGAPNEQYF. The variable domain in full, with the rest retrieved from reference TRBV13 and TRBJ2-5, is AAGVIQSPRHLIKEKRETATLKCYPIPRHDTVYWYQQGPGQDPQFLISFYEKMQSDKGSIPDRFSAQQFSDYHSELNMSSLELGDSALYFCASSLRLGGQGAPNEQYFGPGTRLLVL.

The chain is built from TRBV6-2 or TRBV6-3 and TRBJ2-2, with 10 bases that match TRBD1. With 8 bases clipped from V and 2 bases from J, the junction kept 2 bases outside the gene matches. Germline CDR1 reads MNHEY; CDR2 reads SVGEGT. The CDR3 runs to 14 residues. The CDR3 region has the DNA TGTGCCAGCGCGACAGGGGGCAACACCGGGGAGCTGTTTTTT. Amino acids: CASATGGNTGELFF.

This clonotype was seen a single time. The V and J genes are TRBV20-1 and TRBJ2-1; 9 bases agree with TRBD2. Germline lookup yields CDR1 DFQATT and CDR2 SNEGSKA (reference sequence). The ends lost 1 base at V and 7 bases at J; junction bases unmatched: 8. CDR3 length: 15 amino acids. CDR3 in DNA: TGCAGTGCTAGAGTAGCGGGGGCCCGGTGGAATGAGCAGTTCTTC. This translates into CSARVAGARWNEQFF.

The V gene is TRBV7-2, the J gene TRBJ1-6; D unresolved. This CDR3 is built from 15 residues. Looked up from germline, CDR1 is SGHTA and CDR2 is FQGNSA. Trimming shortened V by 1 base and J by 9 bases, and 13 bases separated the two germline ends. DNA for the CDR3: TGTGCCAGCAGCTTAGAGTCCGGGGTTGGTTCACCCCTCCACTTT. It translates to CASSLESGVGSPLHF.

This clonotype was counted at least ten times. The rearrangement uses TRBV12-3 or TRBV12-4 and TRBJ1-2; tentatively, D is TRBD1 (5 bases). The CDR3 loop spans 14 amino acids. Deletions cut 1 base from V and 7 bases from J, with 13 bases between. As DNA, the CDR3 is TGTGCCAGCAGTTTAGGTTCAGGGTTGGGTGGCTACACCTTC. This encodes CASSLGSGLGGYTF.

V usage is TRBV7-9 and J usage is TRBJ1-6; 7 positions match TRBD1. The V gene's germline CDR1 is SEHNR and CDR2 FQNEAQ (reference sequence). With V trimmed by 1 base and J by 10 bases, 7 bases remained unmatched. The CDR3 extends over 15 amino acids. The DNA for the CDR3 is TGTGCCAGCAGCTTAGTCGAGGGGGCTGGCTCACCCCTCCACTTT. Translated: CASSLVEGAGSPLHF.

The table lists this clonotype with a few counts. The V and J genes are TRBV10-3 and TRBJ2-3; possibly TRBD1 for D (5 bases). V was pared by 8 bases and J by 2 bases, with 8 bases between. The germline CDR1 and CDR2 sequences are ENHRY and SYGVKD. This CDR3 is 12 amino acids long. CDR3 protein: CAIADTTDTQYF. CDR3 bases: TGTGCCATCGCGGACACCACAGATACGCAGTATTTT.

The chain couples TRBV24-1 to TRBJ2-5, with D perhaps matching TRBD1 (6 bases). V was trimmed by 2 bases and J by 1 base, leaving 16 bases between them. Germline values: CDR1 KGHDR, CDR2 SFDVKD. The CDR3 sequence is 17 residues long. CDR3 in amino acids: CATSDWTDSSFQETQYF. The CDR3, as DNA: TGTGCCACCAGTGATTGGACAGACTCTAGCTTCCAAGAGACCCAGTACTTC.

A note on this clonotype: Germline and junction disagree at one end, which may indicate a read error. The rearrangement uses TRBV7-9 and TRBJ2-7; no firm D call. The germline V gene has CDR1 SEHNR and CDR2 FQNEAQ (reference sequence). The CDR3 loop spans 13 amino acids. The CDR3 region has the DNA TGTGCCGGCAGCTCCCTCCCCCGATTGGAACAGTACTTC. It codes for CAGSSLPRLEQYF. Full variable domain (missing parts from reference TRBV7-9 and TRBJ2-7): DTGVSQNPRHKITKRGQNVTFRCDPISEHNRLYWYRQTLGQGPEFLTYFQNEAQLEKSRLLSDRFSAERPKGSFSTLEIQRTEQGDSAMYLCAGSSLPRLEQYFGPGTRLTVT.

Concerning this clonotype itself: One end of the junction varies from germline; a read error may be responsible. The V call is TRBV29-1, the J call TRBJ1-2; unclear D gene. CDR1 and CDR2 from the germline V gene are SQVTM and ANQGSEA. The CDR3 consists of 12 residues. The CDR3 loop reads CSVEMGAYGNTF. CDR3 in DNA: TGCAGCGTTGAAATGGGTGCCTATGGCAACACCTTC. Looking up the rest from reference TRBV29-1 and TRBJ1-2 gives the full variable domain: SAVISQKPSRDICQRGTSLTIQCQVDSQVTMMFWYRQQPGQSLTLIATANQGSEATYESGFVIDKFPISRPNLTFSTLTVSNMSPEDSSIYLCSVEMGAYGNTFGSGTRLTVV.

The rearrangement uses TRBV27 and TRBJ2-3, with no clear D. V was shortened by 5 bases and J by 6 bases, with 12 bases between the two germline ends. This CDR3 contains 13 residues. Germline V gives CDR1 MNHEY, CDR2 SMNVEV (reference sequence). CDR3 protein: CASSVRRPDTQYF. The CDR3 DNA reads TGTGCCAGCAGTGTCCGACGGCCTGATACGCAGTATTTT.

The chain has TRBV4-1 and TRBJ1-4; D uncertain. This CDR3 has 20 amino acids. V lost 0 bases and J lost 4, with 24 bases in between. The germline V gene has CDR1 MGHRA and CDR2 YSYEKL. The CDR3: CASSQDSRTYSLTLNEKLFF. The CDR3, as DNA: TGCGCCAGCAGCCAAGATAGCCGGACTTACTCACTGACTCTTAATGAAAAACTGTTTTTT.

The chain uses TRBV30 and TRBJ1-1; D unresolved. CDR3 length: 13 residues. Trimming took off 0 bases at V and 1 base at J, with 6 bases between the two ends. Germline V gene lookup returns CDR1 GTSNPN and CDR2 SVGIG (reference sequence). The CDR3 DNA is TGTGCCTGGAGTGTACGGGGGAACACTGAAGCTTTCTTT. Protein: CAWSVRGNTEAFF.

The chain has TRBV7-6 and TRBJ1-5, with D perhaps TRBD1 (6 bases). With 1 base removed from V and 3 bases from J, the gap between germline ends came to 19 bases. The CDR3 consists of 18 residues. Germline V gene data show CDR1 as SGHVS and CDR2 as FNYEAQ. For the CDR3, the DNA is TGTGCCAGCAGCTTAGAAAATGGACAGAGGCGATTCAATCAGCCCCAGCATTTT. The encoded protein is CASSLENGQRRFNQPQHF.

The chain has TRBV2 and TRBJ2-1; 8 nucleotides match TRBD1. The DNA end lines up better with TRBJ2-7; the J call may be wrong. The germline CDR1 and CDR2 sequences are SNHLY and FYNNEI. CDR3 length: 15 residues. DNA for the CDR3: TGTGCCAGCAGTAGGACAGGGCTTGACTACAATGAGCAGTACTTC. It translates to CASSRTGLDYNEQYF.

This clonotype was counted at least ten times. This sequence joins TRBV12-3 or TRBV12-4 and TRBJ2-4; the match to TRBD1 covers 8 bases. This CDR3 spans 22 amino acids. J gave up 3 bases and V 3 bases, and 25 bases lay outside the gene matches. This CDR3 is CASSFRSKVNRRQGFDKNIQYF. The DNA for the CDR3 is TGTGCCAGCAGTTTTCGTTCGAAAGTCAATCGACGACAGGGGTTCGACAAAAACATTCAGTACTTC.

A few counts support this clonotype. The rearrangement uses TRBV2 and TRBJ2-7, with 7 bases identical to TRBD2. V shed 6 bases, J shed 7 bases, and the junction held 12 bases outside the gene matches. CDR1 and CDR2 (germline): SNHLY, FYNNEI. CDR3 length: 14 amino acids. The CDR3 spells CASRKRGVYNEQYF. DNA of the CDR3: TGTGCCAGCAGGAAGCGGGGAGTTTACAATGAGCAGTACTTC.

The V call is TRBV12-3 or TRBV12-4, the J call TRBJ2-2, with TRBD1 identical over 8 bases. This CDR3 comprises 18 residues. Germline trimming cut 6 bases from V and 1 base from J; bases unmatched to any gene: 13. The CDR3 is CASRPSGWGQVNTGELFF. The CDR3 DNA is TGTGCCAGCAGGCCGTCCGGTTGGGGACAGGTGAACACCGGGGAGCTGTTTTTT.

The chain is built from TRBV25-1 and TRBJ1-5, with 8 bases lining up with TRBD1. There are 15 residues in the CDR3. Looked up from germline, CDR1 is MGHDK and CDR2 is SYGVNS. V trimming: 1 base; J trimming: 7 bases; junction bases outside the gene matches: 6. The CDR3: CASSESGTGLQPQHF. CDR3 nucleotides: TGTGCCAGCAGTGAATCCGGGACAGGACTGCAGCCCCAGCATTTT.

V is TRBV6-8 and J is TRBJ2-7; tentatively, D is TRBD2 (5 bases). The germline V gene has CDR1 MNHGY and CDR2 SAAAGT. Trimming left V 0 bases short and J 1 base short, with 22 bases between. This CDR3 has 19 amino acids. The CDR3 nucleotides read TGTGCCAGCAGTTACTCGAAAGATTTTGTGCCACGGGGTTCCTACGAGCAGTACTTC. This encodes CASSYSKDFVPRGSYEQYF.

A word on this clonotype: A read error may explain this, as a much larger clone is one base away. This sequence joins TRBV29-1 and TRBJ2-1; D not resolved. CDR1 and CDR2 from the germline V gene are SQVTM and ANQGSEA. CDR3 length: 12 residues. Between the trimmed V and J ends, which lost 7 bases and 9 bases, there was a span of 16 bases. DNA for the CDR3: TGCAGCGGAACCGGCTTTGGTCGTGAGCAGTTCTTC. Protein: CSGTGFGREQFF.

This rearrangement joins TRBV29-1 to TRBJ2-5; D remains unclear. This CDR3 spans 11 amino acids. Germline V gene lookup returns CDR1 SQVTM and CDR2 ANQGSEA. The germline V and J ends were trimmed by 7 bases and 2 bases, with 8 bases remaining between them. For the CDR3, the DNA is TGCAGCGCCAAGTTTCAAGAGACCCAGTACTTC. It specifies CSAKFQETQYF.

This clonotype has only a few counts. V gene TRBV20-1 combines with J gene TRBJ1-4; 8 nucleotides align to TRBD1. From germline, CDR1 is DFQATT and CDR2 SNEGSKA (reference sequence). Trimming removed 5 bases from V and 2 bases from J; junction bases left unmatched: 4. This CDR3 region has 14 residues. The CDR3 sequence is CSAATGGTNEKLFF. CDR3 DNA: TGCAGTGCTGCTACAGGGGGGACTAATGAAAAACTGTTTTTT.

V and J are TRBV4-2 and TRBJ2-5; TRBD2 aligns across 7 bases. The J segment lost 1 base and the V segment lost 0 bases, leaving 2 bases of the junction unmatched. The CDR3 loop spans 15 amino acids. Germline values: CDR1 LGHNA, CDR2 YNFKEQ. In DNA, the CDR3 is TGTGCCAGCAGCCAAGAGGGGGGGAGCCAAGAGACCCAGTACTTC. The encoded protein is CASSQEGGSQETQYF.